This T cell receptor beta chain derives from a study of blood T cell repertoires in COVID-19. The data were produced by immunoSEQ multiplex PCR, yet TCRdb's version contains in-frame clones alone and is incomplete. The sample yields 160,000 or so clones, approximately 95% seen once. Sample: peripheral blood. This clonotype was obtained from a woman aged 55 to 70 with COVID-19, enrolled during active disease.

Here the CDR3 DNA reads TGTGCCAGCAGCCAAGGCGAGGACTACAATTCACCCCTCCACTTT. It translates to CASSQGEDYNSPLHF. V usage is TRBV4-2 and J usage is TRBJ1-6; D call uncertain. The germline gives CDR1 LGHNA, CDR2 YNFKEQ. There are 15 residues in the CDR3. Trimming took off 1 base at V and 7 bases at J, with 11 bases between the two ends.